This TCR beta chain originates from a study of T cell responses to AZD1222 COVID-19 vaccine. Study results and caveats: CD4 TCRs covered the whole spike, strongest at regions 160-218 and 743-854. Of spike-specific TCRs, nearly half reportedly target regions left unmutated in variants. Most donors were white British, females outnumbered males, and clonal diversity was possibly underestimated. The peak T cell response came first, and repertoires were sampled only after it.

The CDR3 runs 15 residues. Germline CDR1 and CDR2: MNHEY and SMNVEV (reference sequence). Trimming at V came to 6 bases and at J to 7 bases, leaving 8 bases not matched to a gene. Sequenced by immunoSEQ multiplex PCR; TCRdb stores in-frame clones only, minus some. Of about 130,000 clones in the sample, around 94% were seen once. Note on this clone: Its antigen is unidentified.

The sample here was peripheral blood, taken on day 0 of AZD1222 vaccination. The rearrangement uses TRBV27 and TRBJ2-1; TRBD2 matches 11 bases. The clonotype originates from an adult in good health. The CDR3 region has the DNA TGTGCCAGCAGACCTATGACTAGCGGGGTAAATGAGCAGTTCTTC. Amino acids: CASRPMTSGVNEQFF.